The T cell receptor (beta chain) under discussion was sequenced for a study of T cell responses to AZD1222 COVID-19 vaccine. V lost 6 bases and J lost 5; bases outside the gene matches: 5. The CDR3 loop spans 14 amino acids. Germline values: CDR1 MDHEN, CDR2 SYDVKM. Method: immunoSEQ multiplex PCR; TCRdb's copy keeps in-frame clones and lacks some. Among about 140,000 clones listed, over 85% were seen once. The sample here was peripheral blood, taken on day 0 of AZD1222 vaccination. The receptor comes from an adult in good health. The chain combines TRBV28 with TRBJ1-1; TRBD1 aligns across 11 bases. As DNA, the CDR3 is TGTGCCAGCAGACGGGACAGGGGGAGTACTGAAGCTTTCTTT. This sequence encodes CASRRDRGSTEAFF.